This TCR beta chain comes out of a study of T cells expressing NK-cell markers. Study-level background: The sequencing cohort of eight donors included seven HCMV-seropositive individuals and one seronegative individual. General study points: In more than 5 donors, dominant CD3+CD56+NKG2C+ clonotypes ranked among the top 10 CD8+ clonotypes. It is unclear if expanded NKG2C-expressing clones target HCMV antigens.

Reprocessing the 5' RACE reads, TCRdb reports a single entry for every CDR3 protein and omits DNA. The sample features some 410,000 distinct CDR3 sequences, with 7.3% in its top ten. With regard to this clonotype: Its target is unknown.

Looked up from germline, CDR1 is SGDLS and CDR2 is YYNGEE. CDR3 size: 12 residues. This rearrangement joins TRBV9 to TRBJ2-3. Material: blood T cells: a sorted CD56 or NKG2C T cell subset, CD4+ or CD8+ T cells, or bulk PBMC T cells (not recorded which). This TCR derives from a woman aged 18 to 75 in good health. The CDR3 reads CASSREVDTQYF.